The T cell receptor beta chain described here comes from a study of human T cells and chemical hapten exposure. Study-wide context: Mainly, slight library volume differences in the pool made TCR yields vary. Whole-study results and caveats: Expanded TCR counts at PT1 went up together with patch test score, a positive correlation.

Germline lookup yields CDR1 MNHNY and CDR2 SVGAGI (reference sequence). With V trimmed by 6 bases and J by 7 bases, 6 bases remained unmatched. The CDR3 has 14 amino acids. TCRdb re-derived calls from the RACE reads in MiXCR, one entry per CDR3 protein. The sample contains 300,000 to 400,000 distinct CDR3 sequences, roughly 6.9% of which appear only once. Only a few counts were recorded for this clonotype. What it binds is unknown. Time point noted: patch test 1, 2 weeks after DPC sensitization. Treatment reported: therapeutic diphenylcyclopropenone sensitization with weekly scalp DPC. Sequenced material: whole blood, taken in connection with sensitization to the hapten diphenylcyclopropenone (DPC). This chain connects TRBV6-6 to TRBJ2-1; 10 bases map to TRBD2. This receptor was taken from a woman aged 18-35 years with alopecia areata. Some clones in this sample may be carry-over from other donors' samples. The CDR3 nucleotides are TGTGCCAGCAGCGGGAGCGGGGGGGCGAATGAGCAGTTCTTC. Encoded protein: CASSGSGGANEQFF.